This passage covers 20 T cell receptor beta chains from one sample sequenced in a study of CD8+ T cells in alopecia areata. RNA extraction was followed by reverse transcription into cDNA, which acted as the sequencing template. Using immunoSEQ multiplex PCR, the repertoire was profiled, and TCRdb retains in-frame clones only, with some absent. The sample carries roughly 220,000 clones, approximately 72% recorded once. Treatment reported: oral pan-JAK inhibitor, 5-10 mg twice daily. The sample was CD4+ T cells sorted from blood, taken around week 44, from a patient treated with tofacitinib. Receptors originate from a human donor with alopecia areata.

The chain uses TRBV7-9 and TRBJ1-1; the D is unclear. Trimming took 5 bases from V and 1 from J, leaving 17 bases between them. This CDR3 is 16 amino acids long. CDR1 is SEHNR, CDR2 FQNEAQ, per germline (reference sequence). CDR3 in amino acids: CASSPNLLSENTEAFF. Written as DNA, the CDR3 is TGTGCCAGCAGCCCAAATCTTCTATCGGAGAACACTGAAGCTTTCTTT. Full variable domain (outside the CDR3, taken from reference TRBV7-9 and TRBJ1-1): DTGVSQNPRHKITKRGQNVTFRCDPISEHNRLYWYRQTLGQGPEFLTYFQNEAQLEKSRLLSDRFSAERPKGSFSTLEIQRTEQGDSAMYLCASSPNLLSENTEAFFGQGTRLTVV.

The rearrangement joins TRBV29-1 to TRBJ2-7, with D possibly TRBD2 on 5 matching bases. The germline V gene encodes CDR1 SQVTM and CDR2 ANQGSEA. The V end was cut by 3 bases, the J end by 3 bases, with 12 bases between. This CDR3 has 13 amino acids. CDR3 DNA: TGCAGCGTTGATGGCGGGTCTCTCTACGAGCAGTACTTC. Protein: CSVDGGSLYEQYF.

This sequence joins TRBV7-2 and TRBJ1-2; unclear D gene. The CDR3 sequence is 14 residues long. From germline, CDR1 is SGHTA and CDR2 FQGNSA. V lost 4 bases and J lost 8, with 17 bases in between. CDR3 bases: TGTGCCAGCAGCTCCTCCCCAACGGGTCCGGGCTACACCTTC. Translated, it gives CASSSSPTGPGYTF.

The CDR3, as DNA: TGTGCCACCAGCAGTGGGACTAGCGGGGGGGGAGAGCAGTTCTTC. It is translated as CATSSGTSGGGEQFF. V and J are TRBV15 and TRBJ2-1; 16 positions match TRBD2. CDR1 and CDR2 (germline): LNHNV, YYDKDF (reference sequence). CDR3 length equals 15 residues. V was clipped by 3 bases and J by 10 bases; unmatched bases: 3.

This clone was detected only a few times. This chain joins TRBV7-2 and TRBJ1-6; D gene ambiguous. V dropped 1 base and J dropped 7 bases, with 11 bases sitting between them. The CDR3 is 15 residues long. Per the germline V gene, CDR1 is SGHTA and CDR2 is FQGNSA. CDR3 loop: CASSLVRELNSPLHF. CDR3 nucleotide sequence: TGTGCCAGCAGCTTAGTTCGAGAGCTGAATTCACCCCTCCACTTT.

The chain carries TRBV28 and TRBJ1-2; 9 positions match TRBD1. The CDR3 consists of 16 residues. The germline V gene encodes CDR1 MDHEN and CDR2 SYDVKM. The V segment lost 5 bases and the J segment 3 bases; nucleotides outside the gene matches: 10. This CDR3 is CASSPGGTGLDYGYTF. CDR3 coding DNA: TGTGCCAGCAGTCCAGGGGGGACAGGGCTTGACTATGGCTACACCTTC.

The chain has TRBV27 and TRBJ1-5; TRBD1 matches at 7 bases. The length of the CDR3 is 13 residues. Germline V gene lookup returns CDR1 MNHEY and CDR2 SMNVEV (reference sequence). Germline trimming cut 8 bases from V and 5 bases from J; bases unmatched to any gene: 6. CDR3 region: CASAGQSYQPQHF. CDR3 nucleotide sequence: TGTGCCAGCGCGGGACAGAGCTATCAGCCCCAGCATTTT.

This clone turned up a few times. The CDR3 here is CASSYGLSEQYF. CDR3 nucleotide sequence: TGTGCCAGCAGTTACGGGTTATCCGAGCAGTACTTC. The rearrangement joins TRBV6-6 to TRBJ2-7; D is undetermined. Trimming took 2 bases from V and 6 from J, leaving 8 bases between them. Germline CDR1 and CDR2: MNHNY and SVGAGI (reference sequence). This CDR3 spans 12 amino acids.

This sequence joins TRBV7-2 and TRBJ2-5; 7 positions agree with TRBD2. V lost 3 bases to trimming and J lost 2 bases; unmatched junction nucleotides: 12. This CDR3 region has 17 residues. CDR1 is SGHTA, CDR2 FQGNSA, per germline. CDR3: CASSLGGLGRSQETQYF. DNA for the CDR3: TGTGCCAGCAGCTTGGGAGGGTTAGGACGCTCACAAGAGACCCAGTACTTC.

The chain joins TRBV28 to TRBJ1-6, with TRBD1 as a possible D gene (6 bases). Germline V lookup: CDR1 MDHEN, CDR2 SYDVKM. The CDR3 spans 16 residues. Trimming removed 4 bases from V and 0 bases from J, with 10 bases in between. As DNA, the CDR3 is TGTGCCAGCAGTTCAGGACAGAGCTCCTATAATTCACCCCTCCACTTT. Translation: CASSSGQSSYNSPLHF.

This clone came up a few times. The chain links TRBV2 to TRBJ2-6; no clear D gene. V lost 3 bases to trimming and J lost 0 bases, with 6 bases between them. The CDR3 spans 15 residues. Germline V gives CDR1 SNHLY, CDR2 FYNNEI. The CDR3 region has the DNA TGTGCCAGCAGTGATCGTGCCTCTGGGGCCAACGTCCTGACTTTC. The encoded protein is CASSDRASGANVLTF.

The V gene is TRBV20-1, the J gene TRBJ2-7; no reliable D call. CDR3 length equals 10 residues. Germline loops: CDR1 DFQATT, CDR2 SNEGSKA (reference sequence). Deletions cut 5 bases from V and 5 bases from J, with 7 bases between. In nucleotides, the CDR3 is TGCAGTGCTCTACATCACGAGCAGTACTTC. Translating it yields CSALHHEQYF.

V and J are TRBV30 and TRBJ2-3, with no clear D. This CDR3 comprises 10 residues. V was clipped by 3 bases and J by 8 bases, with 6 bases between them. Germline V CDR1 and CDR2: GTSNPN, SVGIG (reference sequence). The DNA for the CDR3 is TGTGCCTGGAGCAGCGCTACGCAGTATTTT. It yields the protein CAWSSATQYF. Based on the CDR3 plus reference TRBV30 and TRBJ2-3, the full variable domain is SQTIHQWPATLVQPVGSPLSLECTVEGTSNPNLYWYRQAAGRGLQLLFYSVGIGQISSEVPQNLSASRPQDRQFILSSKKLLLSDSGFYLCAWSSATQYFGPGTRLTVL.

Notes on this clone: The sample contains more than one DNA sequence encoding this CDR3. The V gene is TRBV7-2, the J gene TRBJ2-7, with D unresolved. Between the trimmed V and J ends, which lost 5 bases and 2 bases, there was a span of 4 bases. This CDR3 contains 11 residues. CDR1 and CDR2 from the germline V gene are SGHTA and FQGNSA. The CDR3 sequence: CASSPAYEQYF. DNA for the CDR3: TGTGCCAGCAGCCCCGCCTACGAGCAGTACTTC.

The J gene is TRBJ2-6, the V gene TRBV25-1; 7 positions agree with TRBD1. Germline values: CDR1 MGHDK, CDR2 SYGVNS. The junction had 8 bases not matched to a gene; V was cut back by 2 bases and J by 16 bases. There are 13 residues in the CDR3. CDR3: CASSEDRVTPLTF. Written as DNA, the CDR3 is TGTGCCAGCAGTGAAGACAGGGTCACACCTCTGACTTTC.

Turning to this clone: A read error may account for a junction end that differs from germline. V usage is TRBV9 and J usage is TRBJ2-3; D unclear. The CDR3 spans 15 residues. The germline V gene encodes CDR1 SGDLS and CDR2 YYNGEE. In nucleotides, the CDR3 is TGTGCCGGCAGCTATACGGTACAGAGCACAGATACGCAGTATTTT. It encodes CAGSYTVQSTDTQYF.

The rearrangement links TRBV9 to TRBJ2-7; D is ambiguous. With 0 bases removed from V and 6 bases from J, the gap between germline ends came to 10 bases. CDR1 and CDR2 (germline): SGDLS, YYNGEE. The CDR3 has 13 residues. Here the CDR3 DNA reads TGTGCCAGCAGCGTAGGAATGTCAGGCGAGCAGTACTTC. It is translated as CASSVGMSGEQYF.

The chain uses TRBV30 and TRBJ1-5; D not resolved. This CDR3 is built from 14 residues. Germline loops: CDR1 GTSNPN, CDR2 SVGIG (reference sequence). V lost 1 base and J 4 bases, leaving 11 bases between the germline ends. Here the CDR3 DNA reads TGTGCCTGGAGTGGCCCCAGCCCTAATCAGCCCCAGCATTTT. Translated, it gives CAWSGPSPNQPQHF.

Written as DNA, the CDR3 is TGTGCCAGCAGCCGACAGTACACCGGGGAGCTGTTTTTT. Residues: CASSRQYTGELFF. The chain is built from TRBV7-3 and TRBJ2-2; D perhaps matches TRBD1 (5 bases). The CDR3 totals 13 residues. Looked up from germline, CDR1 is SGHTA and CDR2 is FQGTGA. V shed 5 bases and J shed 3 bases, with 7 bases lying between them.

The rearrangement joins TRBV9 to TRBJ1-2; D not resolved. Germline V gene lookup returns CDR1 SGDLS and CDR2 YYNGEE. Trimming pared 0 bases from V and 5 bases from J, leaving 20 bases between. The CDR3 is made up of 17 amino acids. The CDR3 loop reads CASSVGSTSGPNYGYTF. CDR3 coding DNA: TGTGCCAGCAGCGTAGGTAGTACGTCAGGACCAAATTATGGCTACACCTTC. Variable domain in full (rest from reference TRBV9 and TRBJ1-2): DSGVTQTPKHLITATGQRVTLRCSPRSGDLSVYWYQQSLDQGLQFLIQYYNGEERAKGNILERFSAQQFPDLHSELNLSSLELGDSALYFCASSVGSTSGPNYGYTFGSGTRLTVV.